Reported below is one TCR beta chain. Its antigen is unknown. The source of the sample is a study of cytomegalovirus exposure and HLA in healthy donors. V was trimmed by 4 bases and J by 7 bases, leaving 10 bases between them. Per the germline V gene, CDR1 is SGHTA and CDR2 is FQGNSA. The length of the CDR3 is 13 residues. Whole-study findings and limits: Exclusion applied to some V segments, including TRBV6-2 and TRBV6-3, as they were indistinguishable. Some TCR beta chains (about 180 of them) were listed as cytomegalovirus-associated. Earlier analysis looked at TCR beta V segments, and most were productive about 87% or about 30% of the time.

PCR was performed using 60 Vbeta and 13 Jbeta primers. Assay: immunoSEQ multiplex PCR; the TCRdb copy retains only in-frame clones and omits some. The table lists 150,000 to 200,000 clones, roughly four fifths of them singletons. The rearrangement joins TRBV7-2 to TRBJ2-2, with a tentative D call TRBD2 (6 bases). The sequenced sample consisted of PBMCs. The TCR was taken from a man in his fifties or sixties in good health and CMV-seronegative. In DNA form, the CDR3 reads TGTGCCAGCAGCTCACTAGCCAACGGGGAGCTGTTTTTT. Protein sequence: CASSSLANGELFF.